The TCR beta chain described here comes from a study of blood T cell repertoires in COVID-19. Study-level background: Donors in the United States, Italy and Spain gave samples during acute or convalescent COVID-19. The analysed material was cDNA or gDNA that came from T cells, B-cell-depleted T cells, or PBMCs.

Under the authors' procedure: Nucleated cell number was recorded as an estimate derived from reference gene primer amplification. The table came from immunoSEQ multiplex PCR; TCRdb's copy has only in-frame clones and leaves some out. V and J calls and clone size are given by that table; D and trimming were obtained from the DNA. In the table there are 120,000 to 150,000 clones, 80% to 90% of which are singletons. The CDR3 sequence is 14 residues long. J gave up 5 bases and V 6 bases, and 6 bases lay outside the gene matches. CDR1 MNHEY and CDR2 SVGAGI come from the germline V gene. The rearrangement links TRBV6-5 to TRBJ2-2, with 7 nucleotides matching TRBD1. This TCR was sampled from an older woman with active COVID-19. Sample: peripheral blood. CDR3 bases: TGTGCCAGCAGATACAGGGGTGGAACCGGGGAGCTGTTTTTT. It specifies CASRYRGGTGELFF.